This entry lists 6 T cell receptor beta chains sequenced from one sample in a study of shared clonotypes between healthy human individuals. This table comes from immunoSEQ multiplex PCR, and its TCRdb copy is limited to in-frame clones, with some not included. The table includes just over 2,000,000 clones, 85% to 95% detected once. Sequencing was performed on naive CD4+ T cells sorted from blood. Subset reported: CD45RA+ positively selected. Receptor source: a man between 18 and 29 years old in good health.

In regard to this clone: The sample carries other DNA sequences with the same CDR3. The chain combines TRBV5-6 with TRBJ2-7; 11 bases match TRBD1. The CDR3 is made up of 14 amino acids. The germline V gene has CDR1 SGHDT and CDR2 YYEEEE. Trimming took 3 bases from V and 2 from J; bases not matched to a gene: 1. CDR3 amino acids: CASSWDRGTYEQYF. The CDR3 DNA is TGTGCCAGCAGCTGGGACAGGGGGACCTACGAGCAGTACTTC.

The chain joins TRBV19 to TRBJ1-5; TRBD1 matches 9 bases. The CDR3 runs to 16 residues. Germline lookup yields CDR1 LNHDA and CDR2 SQIVND (reference sequence). Trimming took 2 bases from V and 7 from J; bases not matched to a gene: 9. The CDR3 sequence: CASSIQPGQGPQPQHF. The CDR3 coding sequence is TGTGCCAGTAGTATACAGCCGGGACAGGGCCCCCAGCCCCAGCATTTT.

This clone has more than one count but fewer than ten. The chain couples TRBV5-6 to TRBJ2-7, with 9 bases fitting TRBD1. In germline, CDR1 is SGHDT, CDR2 YYEEEE. The CDR3 consists of 15 residues. V trimming: 5 bases; J trimming: 3 bases; junction bases outside the gene matches: 9. The CDR3 nucleotides read TGTGCCAGCAGTTTACGGACAGGGGTTGGCTACGAGCAGTACTTC. Its protein product is CASSLRTGVGYEQYF.

As concerns this clone: At one boundary the junction diverges from the germline segment, which might be a read error. The V and J genes are TRBV7-7 and TRBJ2-3, with 10 bases that match TRBD2. The CDR3 spans 14 residues. The germline gives CDR1 SSHAT, CDR2 FNYEAQ (reference sequence). The DNA for the CDR3 is TGTGCTAGCAGCTCTAGCGGGGGCGCAGATACGCAGTATTTT. This encodes CASSSSGGADTQYF.

The J gene is TRBJ1-1, the V gene TRBV6-6; 7 nucleotides match TRBD1. The germline CDR1 and CDR2 sequences are MNHNY and SVGAGI (reference sequence). V shed 4 bases and J 1 base; nucleotides not matched to a gene: 6. The CDR3 is made up of 15 amino acids. The CDR3 region is CASSSRGRGNTEAFF. CDR3 in DNA: TGTGCCAGCAGTTCGAGGGGGCGCGGGAACACTGAAGCTTTCTTT.

This clone appeared once. Here the CDR3 reads CASSLRLDQGTQYF. The DNA of the CDR3 is TGTGCCAGCAGCTTAAGACTAGACCAAGGCACGCAGTATTTT. The chain links TRBV9 to TRBJ2-3; D perhaps matches TRBD2 (6 bases). Between the trimmed V and J ends, which lost 4 bases and 9 bases, there was a span of 18 bases. The germline V gene encodes CDR1 SGDLS and CDR2 YYNGEE. The CDR3 has 14 residues.